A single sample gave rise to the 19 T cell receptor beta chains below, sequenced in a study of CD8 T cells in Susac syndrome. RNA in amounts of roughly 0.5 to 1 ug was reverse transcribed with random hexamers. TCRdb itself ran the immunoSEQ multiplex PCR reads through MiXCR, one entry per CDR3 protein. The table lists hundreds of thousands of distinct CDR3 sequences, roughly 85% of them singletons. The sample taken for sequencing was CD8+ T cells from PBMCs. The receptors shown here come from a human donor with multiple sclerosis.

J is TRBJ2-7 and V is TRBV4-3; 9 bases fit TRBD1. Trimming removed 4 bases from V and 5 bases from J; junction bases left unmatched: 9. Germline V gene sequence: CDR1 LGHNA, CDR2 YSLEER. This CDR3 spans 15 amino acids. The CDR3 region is CASSPGGTGTDEQYF. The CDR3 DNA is TGCGCCAGCAGCCCAGGCGGGACAGGGACCGACGAGCAGTACTTC.

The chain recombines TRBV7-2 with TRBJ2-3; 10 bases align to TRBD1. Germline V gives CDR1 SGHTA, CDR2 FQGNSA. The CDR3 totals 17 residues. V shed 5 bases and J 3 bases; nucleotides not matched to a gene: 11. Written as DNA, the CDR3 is TGTGCCAGCAGCCAACTTTACCTGGGACAGGGGACAGATACGCAGTATTTT. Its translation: CASSQLYLGQGTDTQYF.

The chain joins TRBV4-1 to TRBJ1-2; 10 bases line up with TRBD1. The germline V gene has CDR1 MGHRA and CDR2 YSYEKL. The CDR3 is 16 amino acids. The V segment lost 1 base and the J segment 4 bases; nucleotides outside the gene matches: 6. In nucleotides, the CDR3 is TGCGCCAGCAGCCAAGCTCCCGGGACAGGGGCCTATGGCTACACCTTC. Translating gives CASSQAPGTGAYGYTF.

Here the CDR3 reads CATSRENSPLHF. The DNA of the CDR3 is TGTGCCACCAGCAGAGAGAATTCACCCCTCCACTTT. The chain uses TRBV15 and TRBJ1-6; D not resolved. Germline lookup yields CDR1 LNHNV and CDR2 YYDKDF (reference sequence). There are 12 residues in the CDR3. V shed 0 bases and J shed 7 bases, with 1 base lying between them.

CDR3 bases: TGTGCCAGCAGCCATGTGGGGTATAATGAGCAGTTCTTC. It translates to CASSHVGYNEQFF. The chain couples TRBV3-1 to TRBJ2-1; D remains ambiguous. This CDR3 has 13 amino acids. The V gene's germline CDR1 is LGHDT and CDR2 YNNKEL (reference sequence). The germline V and J ends were trimmed by 3 bases and 7 bases, with 10 bases remaining between them.

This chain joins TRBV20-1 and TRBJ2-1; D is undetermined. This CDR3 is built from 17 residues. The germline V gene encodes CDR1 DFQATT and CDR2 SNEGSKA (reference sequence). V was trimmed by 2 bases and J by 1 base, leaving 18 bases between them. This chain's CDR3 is CSARSKERWGSYNEQFF. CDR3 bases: TGCAGTGCTAGATCCAAGGAGAGGTGGGGTTCCTACAATGAGCAGTTCTTC.

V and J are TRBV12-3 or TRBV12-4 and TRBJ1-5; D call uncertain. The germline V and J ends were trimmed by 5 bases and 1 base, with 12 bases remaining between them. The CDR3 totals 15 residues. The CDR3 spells CASSADGISNQPQHF. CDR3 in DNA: TGTGCCAGCAGTGCTGACGGCATCAGCAATCAGCCCCAGCATTTT.

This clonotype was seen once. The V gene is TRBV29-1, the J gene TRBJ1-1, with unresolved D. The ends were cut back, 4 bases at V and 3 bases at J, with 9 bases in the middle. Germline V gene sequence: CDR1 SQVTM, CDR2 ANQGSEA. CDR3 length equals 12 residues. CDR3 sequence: CSVVDSDTEAFF. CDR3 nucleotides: TGCAGCGTTGTTGATTCGGACACTGAAGCTTTCTTT.

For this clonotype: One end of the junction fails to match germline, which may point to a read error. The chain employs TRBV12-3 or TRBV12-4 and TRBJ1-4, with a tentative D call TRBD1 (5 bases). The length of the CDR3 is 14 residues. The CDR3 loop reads CASSGDPGFEKPFF. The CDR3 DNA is TGTGCCAGCAGTGGGGACCCCGGGTTTGAAAAACCGTTTTTT.

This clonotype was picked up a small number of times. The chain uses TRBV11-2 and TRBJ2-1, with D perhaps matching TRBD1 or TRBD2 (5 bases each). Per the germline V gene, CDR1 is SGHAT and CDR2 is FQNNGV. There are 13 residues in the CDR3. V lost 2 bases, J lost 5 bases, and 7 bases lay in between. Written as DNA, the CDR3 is TGTGCCAGCAGCTTAAGGGGACACAATGAGCAGTTCTTC. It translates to CASSLRGHNEQFF.

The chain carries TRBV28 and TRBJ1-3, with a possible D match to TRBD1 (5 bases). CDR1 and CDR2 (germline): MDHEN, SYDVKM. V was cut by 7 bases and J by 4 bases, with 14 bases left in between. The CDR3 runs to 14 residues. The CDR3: CASTTQGPGNTIYF. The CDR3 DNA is TGTGCCAGCACCACCCAGGGACCCGGAAACACCATATATTTT.

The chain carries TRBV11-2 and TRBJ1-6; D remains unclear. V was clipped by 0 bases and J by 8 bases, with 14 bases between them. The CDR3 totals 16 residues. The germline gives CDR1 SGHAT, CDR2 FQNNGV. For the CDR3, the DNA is TGTGCCAGCAGCTTAGATCTCTCAGCATCCTATTCACCCCTCCACTTT. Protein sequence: CASSLDLSASYSPLHF.

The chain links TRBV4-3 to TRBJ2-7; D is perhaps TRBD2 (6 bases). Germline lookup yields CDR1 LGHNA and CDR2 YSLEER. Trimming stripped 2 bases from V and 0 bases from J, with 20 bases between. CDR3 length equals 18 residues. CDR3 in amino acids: CASSQYGGIGRSSYEQYF. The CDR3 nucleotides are TGCGCCAGCAGCCAATATGGCGGGATAGGGAGAAGCTCCTACGAGCAGTACTTC.

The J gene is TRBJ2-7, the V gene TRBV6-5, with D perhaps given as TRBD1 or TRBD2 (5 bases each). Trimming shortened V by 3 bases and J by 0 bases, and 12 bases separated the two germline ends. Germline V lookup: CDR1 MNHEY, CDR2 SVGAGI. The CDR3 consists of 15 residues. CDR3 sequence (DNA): TGTGCCAGCAGTTATTGGGACGGTCGCTCCTACGAGCAGTACTTC. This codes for CASSYWDGRSYEQYF.

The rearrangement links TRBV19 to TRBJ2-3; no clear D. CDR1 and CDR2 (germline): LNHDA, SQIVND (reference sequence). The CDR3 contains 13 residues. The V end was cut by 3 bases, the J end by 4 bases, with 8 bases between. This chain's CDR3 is CASSIIRADTQYF. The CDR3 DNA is TGTGCCAGTAGTATTATTCGGGCAGATACGCAGTATTTT. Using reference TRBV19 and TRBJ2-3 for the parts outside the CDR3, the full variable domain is DGGITQSPKYLFRKEGQNVTLSCEQNLNHDAMYWYRQDPGQGLRLIYYSQIVNDFQKGDIAEGYSVSREKKESFPLTVTSAQKNPTAFYLCASSIIRADTQYFGPGTRLTVL.

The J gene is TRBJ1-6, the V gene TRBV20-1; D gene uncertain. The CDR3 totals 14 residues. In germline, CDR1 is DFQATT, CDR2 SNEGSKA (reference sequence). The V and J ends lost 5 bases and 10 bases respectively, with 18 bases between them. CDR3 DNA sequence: TGCAGTGCTCCGACCCTCGCCCCTGGGTCACCCCTCCACTTT. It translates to CSAPTLAPGSPLHF.

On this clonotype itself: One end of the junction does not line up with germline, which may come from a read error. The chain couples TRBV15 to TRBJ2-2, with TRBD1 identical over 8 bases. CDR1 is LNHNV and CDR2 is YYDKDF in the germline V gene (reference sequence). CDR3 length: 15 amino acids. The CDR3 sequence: CATSSRTGNAGELFF. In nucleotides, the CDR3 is TGTGCCACCAGCTCACGGACAGGGAACGCCGGGGAGCTGTTTTTT.

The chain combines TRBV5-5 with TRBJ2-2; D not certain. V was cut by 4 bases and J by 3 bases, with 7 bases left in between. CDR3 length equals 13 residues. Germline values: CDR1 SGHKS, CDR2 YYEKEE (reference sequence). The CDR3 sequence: CASSPWDTGELFF. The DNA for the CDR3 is TGTGCCAGCAGCCCTTGGGACACCGGGGAGCTGTTTTTT.

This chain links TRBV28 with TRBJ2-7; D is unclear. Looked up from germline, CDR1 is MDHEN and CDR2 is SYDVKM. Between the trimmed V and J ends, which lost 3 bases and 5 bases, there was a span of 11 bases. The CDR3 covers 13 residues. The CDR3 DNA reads TGTGCCAGCAGTTTCTCCAGGTCCCACGAGCAGTACTTC. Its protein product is CASSFSRSHEQYF.